This is a list of T cell receptor beta chains from one sample in a study of control samples from healthy donors and cancer patients. Sequencing was performed with immunoSEQ multiplex PCR; in TCRdb, only in-frame clones are kept and a portion is missing. The data contain some 110,000 clones, roughly four fifths of them seen just once; the ten biggest clones take up 13%. Sample: blood. The receptor source for this set is a woman aged 45-65 years in good health. CDR3s include the opening cysteine and the closing phenylalanine or tryptophan. The order of the fields is clone size, D gene, J gene, V gene, CDR3 DNA, CDR3 protein. D genes are given only for firm matches. Size tells how often a clone was seen (once, few, many) or the class of an expanded clone, and some rows leave it out.

size: .
D: .
J: TRBJ2-7
V: TRBV12-3/TRBV12-4
DNA: TGTGCCAGCAGCCTCGACTACGAGCAGTACTTC
CDR3: CASSLDYEQYF

size: .
D: .
J: TRBJ1-6
V: TRBV28
DNA: TGTGCCAGCCAAGAGGGGCAAACATATAATTCACCCCTCCACTTT
CDR3: CASQEGQTYNSPLHF

size: .
D: .
J: TRBJ2-7
V: TRBV5-1
DNA: TGCGCCAGCAGCTTGGACAGGGTGTACGAGCAGTACTTC
CDR3: CASSLDRVYEQYF

size: .
D: .
J: TRBJ1-2
V: TRBV12-5
DNA: TGTGCTAGTGGTACGGACGGCTATGGCTACACCTTC
CDR3: CASGTDGYGYTF

size: .
D: .
J: TRBJ1-4
V: TRBV4-3
DNA: TGCGCCAGCAGTTTAACGAACGGAAAACTGTTTTTT
CDR3: CASSLTNGKLFF

size: .
D: .
J: TRBJ1-4
V: TRBV7-8
DNA: TGTGCCAGCAGCTTGGACCTTGCAACTAATGAAAAACTGTTTTTT
CDR3: CASSLDLATNEKLFF

size: .
D: .
J: TRBJ1-3
V: TRBV7-2
DNA: TGTGCCAGCAGCTCCGGATATGGAAACACCATATATTTT
CDR3: CASSSGYGNTIYF

size: .
D: TRBD1
J: TRBJ2-7
V: TRBV29-1
DNA: TGCAGCGTTCGGACAGGGGGCTACTACGAGCAGTACTTC
CDR3: CSVRTGGYYEQYF

size: .
D: TRBD1
J: TRBJ1-5
V: TRBV7-8
DNA: TGTGCCAGCAGCTACGGGACAGGGGGCAATCAGCCCCAGCATTTT
CDR3: CASSYGTGGNQPQHF

size: few
D: TRBD2
J: TRBJ2-7
V: TRBV30
DNA: TGTGCCTGGAGTGTACTACCCCCGACTAGCGGGAGTAGCGAGCAGTACTTC
CDR3: CAWSVLPPTSGSSEQYF

size: .
D: .
J: TRBJ2-6
V: TRBV2
DNA: TGTGCCAGCAGTGACCCCGGGACATATCCCACTGGGGCCAACGTCCTGACTTTC
CDR3: CASSDPGTYPTGANVLTF

size: .
D: TRBD1
J: TRBJ2-1
V: TRBV7-6
DNA: TGTGCCAGCAGCTCAGACAGGGAAGTACCCTACAATGAGCAGTTCTTC
CDR3: CASSSDREVPYNEQFF

size: .
D: .
J: TRBJ2-2
V: TRBV5-4
DNA: TGTGCCAGCAGCCCAGGTACCGGGGAGCTGTTTTTT
CDR3: CASSPGTGELFF

size: .
D: .
J: TRBJ2-1
V: TRBV15
DNA: TGTGCCACCAGCAGAGATCTAAGCGCCTCCTACAATGAGCAGTTCTTC
CDR3: CATSRDLSASYNEQFF

size: .
D: .
J: TRBJ1-2
V: TRBV25-1
DNA: TGTGCCAGCAGTGACACGGGGTTTGGCTACACCTTC
CDR3: CASSDTGFGYTF

size: .
D: .
J: TRBJ2-7
V: TRBV20-1
DNA: TGCAGTGCTAGACTAGTCGCCGAGCAGTACTTC
CDR3: CSARLVAEQYF

size: .
D: .
J: TRBJ2-5
V: TRBV19
DNA: TGTGCCAGTAGTACCGGACACTCCCCTGGGGAGACCCAGTACTTC
CDR3: CASSTGHSPGETQYF

size: .
D: TRBD1
J: TRBJ1-1
V: TRBV4-3
DNA: TGCGCCAGCAGCCAAGATATTCGTCCAGGGGGCACTGAAGCTTTCTTT
CDR3: CASSQDIRPGGTEAFF

size: few
D: .
J: TRBJ2-6
V: TRBV18
DNA: TGTGCCAGCTCACCTAAGGGCGGTTCTGGGGCCAACGTCCTGACTTTC
CDR3: CASSPKGGSGANVLTF

size: few
D: .
J: TRBJ2-2
V: TRBV5-6
DNA: TGTGCCAGCAGCCTTCCCCCCCGGCAGGGAACCACCGGGGAGCTGTTTTTT
CDR3: CASSLPPRQGTTGELFF

size: .
D: TRBD2
J: TRBJ2-7
V: TRBV11-2
DNA: TGTGCCAGCAGCTTAAGAACTAGCGGGGGGCGGGGGGAGCAGTACTTC
CDR3: CASSLRTSGGRGEQYF

size: .
D: TRBD1
J: TRBJ1-1
V: TRBV4-3
DNA: TGCGCCAGCAAGCGCACAGGGGGCGCGGGCACTGAAGCTTTCTTT
CDR3: CASKRTGGAGTEAFF

size: few
D: .
J: TRBJ2-3
V: TRBV6-2/TRBV6-3
DNA: TGTGCCAGCAGTTACGTTGTCGAGTCGCCCTTGGCAGTCGGCACAGATACGCAGTATTTT
CDR3: CASSYVVESPLAVGTDTQYF

size: .
D: .
J: TRBJ1-6
V: TRBV3-1/TRBV3-2
DNA: TGTGCCAGCAGCCAACTAGACAGTACGAATTCACCCCTCCACTTT
CDR3: CASSQLDSTNSPLHF

size: .
D: .
J: TRBJ2-5
V: TRBV6-5
DNA: TGTGCCACCTCGGGGGACGGAAAGACCCAGTACTTC
CDR3: CATSGDGKTQYF

size: .
D: TRBD1
J: TRBJ2-1
V: TRBV19
DNA: TGTGCCAGTAGTAGGGACAGGATGAATGAGCAGTTCTTC
CDR3: CASSRDRMNEQFF

size: .
D: TRBD1
J: TRBJ2-3
V: TRBV7-2
DNA: TGTGCCAGCAGCTTACGGGGACAGAACACAGATACGCAGTATTTT
CDR3: CASSLRGQNTDTQYF

size: .
D: TRBD1
J: TRBJ1-2
V: TRBV18
DNA: TGTGCCAGCTCGGGGACCGGGACAGAAAATGGCTACACCTTC
CDR3: CASSGTGTENGYTF

size: .
D: .
J: TRBJ2-2
V: TRBV7-2
DNA: TGTGCCAGCAGCTCCCGGGACTTCCAGAACACCGGGGAGCTGTTTTTT
CDR3: CASSSRDFQNTGELFF

size: .
D: TRBD2
J: TRBJ2-2
V: TRBV3-1/TRBV3-2
DNA: TGTGCCAGCAGCCAAGATTCGATGCAGCGGGAGGGAGGCACCGGGGAGCTGTTTTTT
CDR3: CASSQDSMQREGGTGELFF

size: .
D: TRBD1
J: TRBJ2-5
V: TRBV2
DNA: TGTGCCAGCAGCAGGGACAGGGGGAAAGAGACCCAGTACTTC
CDR3: CASSRDRGKETQYF

size: .
D: .
J: TRBJ1-1
V: TRBV9
DNA: TGTGCCAGCAGCGTAGGGACGATGGAGAGTTACACTGAAGCTTTCTTT
CDR3: CASSVGTMESYTEAFF

size: .
D: TRBD1
J: TRBJ1-3
V: TRBV20-1
DNA: TGCAGTGCCCGACAGGGAGGCACCATATATTTT
CDR3: CSARQGGTIYF

size: .
D: .
J: TRBJ1-3
V: TRBV12-3/TRBV12-4
DNA: TGTGCCAGCAGGGGGGGCGGGGGACCCATATATTTT
CDR3: CASRGGGGPIYF

size: few
D: TRBD1
J: TRBJ2-6
V: TRBV7-3
DNA: TGTGCCAGCAGCTTGCTCCCACAGGGGTCTGGGGCCAACGTCCTGACTTTC
CDR3: CASSLLPQGSGANVLTF

size: .
D: .
J: TRBJ1-1
V: TRBV19
DNA: TGTGCCAGTAGCCTCCTTTATGAAGCTTTCTTT
CDR3: CASSLLYEAFF

size: few
D: .
J: TRBJ2-3
V: TRBV7-2
DNA: TGTGCCAGCAGCTTAGATCGGACAGTTTACACAGATACGCAGTATTTT
CDR3: CASSLDRTVYTDTQYF

size: .
D: TRBD2
J: TRBJ2-7
V: TRBV13
DNA: TGTGCCAGCAGCCCCCGATCCGGGACTAGAACCTACGAGCAGTACTTC
CDR3: CASSPRSGTRTYEQYF

size: .
D: .
J: TRBJ2-1
V: TRBV21-1
DNA: TGTGCCAGCAGCGGTGGTTGGGACAGGGGTCGGATTATGGGTTACAATGAGCAGTTCTTC
CDR3: CASSGGWDRGRIMGYNEQFF

size: .
D: TRBD1
J: TRBJ2-7
V: TRBV15
DNA: TGTGCCACCAGCAGAGAACTGGGACAGGGGGCAAACGAGCAGTACTTC
CDR3: CATSRELGQGANEQYF

size: .
D: .
J: TRBJ1-4
V: TRBV19
DNA: TGTGCCAGTAGTATAAGTCAGTTGAAGAATGAAAAACTGTTTTTT
CDR3: CASSISQLKNEKLFF

size: few
D: TRBD2
J: TRBJ2-7
V: TRBV7-2
DNA: TGTGCCAGCAGCCCTGGGACTAGCGGGAGGGGACCCTACGAGCAGTACTTC
CDR3: CASSPGTSGRGPYEQYF

size: .
D: .
J: TRBJ1-5
V: TRBV5-4
DNA: TGTGCCAGCAGCTGGGATATCAATCAGCCCCAGCATTTT
CDR3: CASSWDINQPQHF

size: .
D: .
J: TRBJ2-3
V: TRBV12-3/TRBV12-4
DNA: TGTGCCAGCAGTTTTGCTAGCACAGATACGCAGTATTTT
CDR3: CASSFASTDTQYF

size: .
D: TRBD2
J: TRBJ2-3
V: TRBV11-3
DNA: TGTGCCAGCAGCTTCCGGACTAGCGGGAGAGCAGATACGCAGTATTTT
CDR3: CASSFRTSGRADTQYF

size: .
D: TRBD1
J: TRBJ1-1
V: TRBV6-2/TRBV6-3
DNA: TGTGCCAGCAGCGATTTACAGGGGTTGAGCACTGAAGCTTTCTTT
CDR3: CASSDLQGLSTEAFF

size: once
D: .
J: TRBJ1-1
V: TRBV13
DNA: TGTGCCAGCAGCTTAGGGGACGGAATGAACACTGAAGCTTTCTTT
CDR3: CASSLGDGMNTEAFF

size: .
D: .
J: TRBJ2-1
V: TRBV7-6
DNA: TGTGCCAGCAGCTCCCGAGGACTTTCCAATGAGCAGTTCTTC
CDR3: CASSSRGLSNEQFF

size: few
D: TRBD1
J: TRBJ1-5
V: TRBV7-2
DNA: TGTGCCAGCAGCCCCGGGACAGGGATGAATCAGCCCCAGCATTTT
CDR3: CASSPGTGMNQPQHF

size: .
D: .
J: TRBJ2-5
V: TRBV3-1/TRBV3-2
DNA: TGTGCCAGCAGCCAAGAGATTGGGGGTCCGGAGACCCAGTACTTC
CDR3: CASSQEIGGPETQYF

size: .
D: .
J: TRBJ1-5
V: TRBV29-1
DNA: TGCAGCGAAGCCGCCCAGGGGAAAGGGAAGGATAGCAATCAGCCCCAGCATTTT
CDR3: CSEAAQGKGKDSNQPQHF

size: .
D: TRBD1
J: TRBJ1-1
V: TRBV5-8
DNA: TGTGCCAGCACCGTATCACAGGGGGCAGTCACTGAAGCTTTCTTT
CDR3: CASTVSQGAVTEAFF

size: .
D: .
J: TRBJ2-2
V: TRBV7-3
DNA: TGTGCCAGCAGCTTAACGGGACTCGCGAACACCGGGGAGCTGTTTTTT
CDR3: CASSLTGLANTGELFF

size: .
D: .
J: TRBJ1-3
V: TRBV6-6
DNA: TGTGCCAGCAGTTACCTCGAGGCAGACTCTGGAAACACCATATATTTT
CDR3: CASSYLEADSGNTIYF